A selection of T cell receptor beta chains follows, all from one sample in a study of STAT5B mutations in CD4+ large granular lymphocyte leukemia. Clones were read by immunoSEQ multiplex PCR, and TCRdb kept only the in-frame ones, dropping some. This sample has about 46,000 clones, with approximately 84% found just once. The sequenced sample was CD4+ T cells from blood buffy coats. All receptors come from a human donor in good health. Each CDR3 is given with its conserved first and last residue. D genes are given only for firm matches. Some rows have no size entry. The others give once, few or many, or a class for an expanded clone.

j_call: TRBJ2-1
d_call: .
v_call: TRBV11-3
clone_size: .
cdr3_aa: CASSERVYNEQFF
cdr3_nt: TGTGCCAGCAGCGAGAGGGTCTACAATGAGCAGTTCTTC

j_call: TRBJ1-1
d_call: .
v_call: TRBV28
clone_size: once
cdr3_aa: CASSLDSTSKGFF
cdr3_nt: TGTGCCAGCAGTTTGGACAGCACCTCGAAGGGGTTCTTT

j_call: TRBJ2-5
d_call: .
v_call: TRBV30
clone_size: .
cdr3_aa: CAWSAGLVRETQYF
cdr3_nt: TGTGCCTGGAGTGCCGGTTTGGTCCGGGAGACCCAGTACTTC

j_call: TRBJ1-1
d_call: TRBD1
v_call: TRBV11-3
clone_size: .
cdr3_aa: CASTLRRQGPNTEAFF
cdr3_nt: TGTGCCAGCACCCTACGGCGACAGGGACCGAACACTGAAGCTTTCTTT

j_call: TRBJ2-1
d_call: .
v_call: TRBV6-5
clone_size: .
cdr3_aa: CASSQGENEQFF
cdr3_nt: TGTGCCAGCAGCCAAGGGGAGAATGAGCAGTTCTTC

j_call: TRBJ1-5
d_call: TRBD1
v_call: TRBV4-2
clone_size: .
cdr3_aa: CASSLDRVDGKPQHF
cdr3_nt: TGTGCCAGCAGCCTGGACAGGGTAGACGGAAAGCCCCAGCATTTT

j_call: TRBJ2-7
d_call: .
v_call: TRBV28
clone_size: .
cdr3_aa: CASSIYTGEQYF
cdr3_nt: TGTGCCAGCAGTATTTATACGGGGGAGCAGTACTTC

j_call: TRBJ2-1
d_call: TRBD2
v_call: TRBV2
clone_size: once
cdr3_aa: CASSSGGYSYNEQFF
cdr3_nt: TGTGCCAGCAGCAGCGGGGGGTACTCCTACAATGAGCAGTTCTTC

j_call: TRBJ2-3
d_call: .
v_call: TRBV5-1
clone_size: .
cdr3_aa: CASSLETPLGADTQYF
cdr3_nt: TGCGCCAGCAGCTTGGAAACCCCCTTAGGCGCAGATACGCAGTATTTT

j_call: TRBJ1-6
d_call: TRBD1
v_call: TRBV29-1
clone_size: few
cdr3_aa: CSVADRDNSPLHF
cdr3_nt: TGCAGCGTTGCCGACAGGGATAATTCACCCCTCCACTTT

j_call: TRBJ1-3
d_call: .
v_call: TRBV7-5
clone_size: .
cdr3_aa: CVRSFTGSRVFGNTIYF
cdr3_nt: TGTGTCAGAAGTTTTACGGGAAGTAGGGTTTTTGGAAACACCATATATTTT

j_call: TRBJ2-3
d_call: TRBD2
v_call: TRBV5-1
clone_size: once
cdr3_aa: CASSAGTSDTDTQYF
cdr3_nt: TGCGCCAGCAGCGCCGGGACTAGCGACACAGATACGCAGTATTTT

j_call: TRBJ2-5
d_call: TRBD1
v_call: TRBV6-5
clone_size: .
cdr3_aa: CASSYRDREETQYF
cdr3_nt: TGTGCCAGCAGTTATCGGGACAGGGAAGAGACCCAGTACTTC

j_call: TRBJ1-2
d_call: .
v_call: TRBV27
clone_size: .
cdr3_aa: CASRRTETYYGYTF
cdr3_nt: TGTGCCAGCAGGCGGACAGAAACCTACTATGGCTACACCTTC

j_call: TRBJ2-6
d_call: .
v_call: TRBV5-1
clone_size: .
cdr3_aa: CASSLGAGANVLTF
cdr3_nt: TGCGCCAGCAGCTTGGGGGCTGGGGCCAACGTCCTGACTTTC

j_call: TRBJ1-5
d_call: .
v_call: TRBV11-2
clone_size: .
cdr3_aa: CASSLDGGSNQPQHF
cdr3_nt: TGTGCCAGCAGCTTAGATGGGGGAAGCAATCAGCCCCAGCATTTT

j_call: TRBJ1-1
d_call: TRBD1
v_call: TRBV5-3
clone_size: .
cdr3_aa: CASSPGQGNTEAFF
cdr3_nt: TGTGCCAGCAGCCCGGGACAGGGTAACACTGAAGCTTTCTTT

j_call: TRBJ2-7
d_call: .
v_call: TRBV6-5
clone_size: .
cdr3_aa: CASKGSYEQYF
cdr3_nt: TGTGCCAGCAAGGGGAGCTACGAGCAGTACTTC

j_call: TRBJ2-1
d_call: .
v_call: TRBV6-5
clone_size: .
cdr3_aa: CASSYLRGEFNEQFF
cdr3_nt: TGTGCCAGCAGTTACCTCAGGGGCGAGTTCAATGAGCAGTTCTTC

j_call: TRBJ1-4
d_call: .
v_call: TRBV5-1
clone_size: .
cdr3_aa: CASSLADKTRNEKLFF
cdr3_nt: TGCGCCAGCAGCTTGGCCGACAAGACACGGAATGAAAAACTGTTTTTT

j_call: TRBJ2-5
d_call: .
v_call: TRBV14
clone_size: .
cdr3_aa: CASSRLRSGQETQYF
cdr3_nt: TGTGCCAGCAGCCGGCTACGTAGCGGTCAAGAGACCCAGTACTTC

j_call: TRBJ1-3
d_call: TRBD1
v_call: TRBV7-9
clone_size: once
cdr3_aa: CASRGTGAGNTIYF
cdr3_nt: TGTGCCAGCAGGGGGACAGGGGCTGGAAACACCATATATTTT

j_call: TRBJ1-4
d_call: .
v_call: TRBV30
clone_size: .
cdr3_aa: CAWSRGLEKLFF
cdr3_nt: TGTGCCTGGTCCCGGGGCCTTGAAAAACTGTTTTTT

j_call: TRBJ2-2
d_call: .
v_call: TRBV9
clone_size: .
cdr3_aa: CASSPQDEELFF
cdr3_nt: TGTGCCAGCAGCCCCCAGGACGAGGAGCTGTTTTTT

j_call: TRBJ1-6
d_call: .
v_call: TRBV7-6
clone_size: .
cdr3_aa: CASSRGGRGPNSPLHF
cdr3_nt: TGTGCCAGCAGCCGAGGAGGGAGGGGCCCAAATTCACCCCTCCACTTT

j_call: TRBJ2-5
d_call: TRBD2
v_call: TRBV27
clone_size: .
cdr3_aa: CASSISGRSETQYF
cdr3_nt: TGTGCCAGCAGCATTAGCGGGAGATCGGAGACCCAGTACTTC

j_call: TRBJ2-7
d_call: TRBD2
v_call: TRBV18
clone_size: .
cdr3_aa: CASSPAGAMGEQYF
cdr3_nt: TGTGCCAGCTCACCAGCGGGAGCAATGGGGGAGCAGTACTTC

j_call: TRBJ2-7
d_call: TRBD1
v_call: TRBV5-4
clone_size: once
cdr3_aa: CASSPPGTGGTMAYF
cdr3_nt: TGTGCCAGCAGCCCTCCCGGGACAGGGGGAACTATGGCGTACTTC

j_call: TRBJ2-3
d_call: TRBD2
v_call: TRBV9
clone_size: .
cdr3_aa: CASSVGKGLGQYF
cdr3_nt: TGTGCCAGCAGCGTAGGAAAGGGACTAGGGCAGTATTTT

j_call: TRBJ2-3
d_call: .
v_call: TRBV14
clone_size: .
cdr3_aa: CASSQDAARQRSPSTDTQYF
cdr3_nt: TGTGCCAGCAGCCAAGATGCGGCCCGTCAGAGATCTCCTAGCACAGATACGCAGTATTTT

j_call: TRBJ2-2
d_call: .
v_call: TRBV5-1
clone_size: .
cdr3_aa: CASSLQGGTGELFF
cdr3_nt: TGCGCCAGCAGCTTGCAGGGAGGAACCGGGGAGCTGTTTTTT

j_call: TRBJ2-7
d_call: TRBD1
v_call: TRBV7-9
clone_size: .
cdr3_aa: CASSPDRGEQYF
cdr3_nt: TGTGCCAGCAGCCCTGACAGGGGCGAGCAGTACTTC

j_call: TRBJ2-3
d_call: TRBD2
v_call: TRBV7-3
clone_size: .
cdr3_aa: CASSLTSVTDTQYF
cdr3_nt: TGTGCCAGCAGCCTGACTAGCGTGACAGATACGCAGTATTTT

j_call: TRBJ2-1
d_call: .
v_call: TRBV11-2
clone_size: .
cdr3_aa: CASSKREGGYNEQFF
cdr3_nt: TGTGCCAGCAGCAAGAGGGAAGGGGGGTACAATGAGCAGTTCTTC

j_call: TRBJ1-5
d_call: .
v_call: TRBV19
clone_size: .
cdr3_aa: CASSISLNQPQHF
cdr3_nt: TGTGCCAGTAGTATAAGCCTTAATCAGCCCCAGCATTTT

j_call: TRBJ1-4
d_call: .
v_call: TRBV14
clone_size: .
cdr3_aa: CASSQGVNRLKDATNEKLFF
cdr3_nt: TGTGCCAGCAGCCAGGGGGTCAACAGACTAAAGGATGCAACTAATGAAAAACTGTTTTTT

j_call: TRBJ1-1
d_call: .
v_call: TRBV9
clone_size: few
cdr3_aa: CASSVDPASNTEAFF
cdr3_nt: TGTGCCAGCAGCGTAGACCCAGCGTCCAACACTGAAGCTTTCTTT

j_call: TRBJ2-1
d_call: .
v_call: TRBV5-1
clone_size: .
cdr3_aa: CASSQKRITGPTHNEQFF
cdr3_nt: TGCGCCAGCAGCCAGAAACGGATAACGGGGCCAACCCACAATGAGCAGTTCTTC

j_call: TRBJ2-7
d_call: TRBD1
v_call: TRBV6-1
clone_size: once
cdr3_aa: CASSDRDRNEQYF
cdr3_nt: TGTGCCAGCAGCGACAGGGATAGGAACGAGCAGTACTTC

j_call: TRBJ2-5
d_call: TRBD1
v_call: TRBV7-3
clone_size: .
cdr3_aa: CASSPPGQGEETQYF
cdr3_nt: TGTGCCAGCAGCCCTCCGGGACAGGGGGAAGAGACCCAGTACTTC